The rows below give T cell receptor beta chains drawn from one sample of a study of ipilimumab plus nivolumab after autologous stem cell transplantation. The table came from immunoSEQ multiplex PCR; TCRdb's copy has only in-frame clones and leaves some out. This table holds tens of thousands of clones, approximately 91% found once. The sample here was PBMCs, taken in a trial of ipilimumab plus nivolumab as post-transplant consolidation. Source of these receptors: a male donor with multiple myeloma. The CDR3 runs from the conserved cysteine through the conserved F or W. Fields, in order: CDR3 protein, CDR3 DNA, clone size, D gene, V gene, J gene. D genes are given only for firm matches. Rows may omit the clone size; those that give it use once, few, many or a size class.

CAIRSDRVLTEAFF	TGTGCCATCAGGTCCGACAGGGTACTCACTGAAGCTTTCTTT	NA	TRBD1	TRBV10-3	TRBJ1-1
CASTPQTGTGGHEQYF	TGTGCCAGCACCCCCCAGACCGGGACAGGGGGCCACGAGCAGTACTTC	NA	TRBD1	TRBV4-2	TRBJ2-7
CAWRPSGRQETQYF	TGTGCCTGGAGGCCTAGCGGGAGGCAAGAGACCCAGTACTTC	NA	TRBD2	TRBV30	TRBJ2-5
CASSNRNEKLFF	TGTGCCAGCAGCAACAGAAATGAAAAACTGTTTTTT	NA	NA	TRBV7-2	TRBJ1-4
CASSLGTQINNEQFF	TGTGCCAGCAGCTTGGGGACACAAATAAACAATGAGCAGTTCTTC	once	NA	TRBV11-1	TRBJ2-1
CASLLRAWSNTEAFF	TGTGCCAGCCTCTTAAGAGCGTGGTCGAACACTGAAGCTTTCTTT	NA	NA	TRBV7-2	TRBJ1-1
CASSPKVLVVGTGAFSYNSPLHF	TGTGCCAGCTCACCTAAGGTCCTTGTCGTCGGGACAGGAGCATTCTCCTATAATTCACCCCTCCACTTT	NA	TRBD1	TRBV18	TRBJ1-6
CASSPNPGNEKLFF	TGCGCCAGCAGCCCCAATCCTGGTAATGAAAAACTGTTTTTT	NA	NA	TRBV5-1	TRBJ1-4
CASSVQGMGEQYF	TGTGCCAGCAGTGTCCAGGGAATGGGGGAGCAGTACTTC	NA	NA	TRBV28	TRBJ2-7
CASRQQGGNTIYF	TGCGCCAGCAGGCAACAGGGTGGAAACACCATATATTTT	once	NA	TRBV5-1	TRBJ1-3
CSVEQNEKLFF	TGCAGCGTTGAGCAGAATGAAAAACTGTTTTTT	NA	NA	TRBV29-1	TRBJ1-4
CAISTDRGTQPQHF	TGTGCCATCAGCACGGACAGGGGTACTCAGCCCCAGCATTTT	NA	TRBD1	TRBV10-3	TRBJ1-5
CASSLTGRDTEAFF	TGTGCCAGCAGCTTAACGGGCCGGGACACTGAAGCTTTCTTT	NA	NA	TRBV7-3	TRBJ1-1
CASGSPRGGYEQYF	TGTGCTAGTGGTTCGCCCAGGGGGGGCTACGAGCAGTACTTC	NA	NA	TRBV12-5	TRBJ2-7
CASSYGSPRLFYGYTF	TGTGCCAGCAGTTACGGGAGCCCTCGACTTTTCTATGGCTACACCTTC	NA	NA	TRBV6-5	TRBJ1-2
CASSLVWTSGETQYF	TGTGCCAGCAGCTTAGTCTGGACCTCGGGTGAGACCCAGTACTTC	NA	NA	TRBV7-2	TRBJ2-5
CASSDSSGNTIYF	TGTGCCAGCAGTGACAGCTCTGGAAACACCATATATTTT	NA	NA	TRBV6-1	TRBJ1-3
CASSIQGRSYEQYF	TGTGCCAGTAGTATACAGGGTCGATCCTACGAGCAGTACTTC	NA	NA	TRBV19	TRBJ2-7
CSATGPKEQYF	TGCAGCGCCACGGGACCCAAAGAGCAGTACTTC	NA	NA	TRBV29-1	TRBJ2-7
CASSRGGGPYEQYF	TGTGCCAGCAGTCGCGGGGGGGGGCCGTACGAGCAGTACTTC	NA	TRBD2	TRBV27	TRBJ2-7
CASSEAGLAGADTQYF	TGTGCCAGCAGTGAAGCAGGACTAGCGGGAGCAGATACGCAGTATTTT	once	TRBD2	TRBV2	TRBJ2-3
CASSHNADQNEKLFF	TGTGCCAGCAGCCACAACGCTGACCAGAATGAAAAACTGTTTTTT	few	NA	TRBV7-9	TRBJ1-4
CASSPVAGANTGELFF	TGTGCCAGCTCACCCGTAGCGGGGGCGAACACCGGGGAGCTGTTTTTT	NA	TRBD2	TRBV18	TRBJ2-2
CAWSRGSGANVLTF	TGTGCCTGGAGTCGGGGGAGTGGGGCCAACGTCCTGACTTTC	NA	NA	TRBV30	TRBJ2-6
CASSEGGAGNTIYF	TGTGCCAGCAGTGAAGGAGGGGCGGGAAACACCATATATTTT	NA	NA	TRBV6-1	TRBJ1-3
CASSLQGLFNNEQFF	TGTGCCAGCAGCTTACAGGGGTTATTCAACAATGAGCAGTTCTTC	once	NA	TRBV7-2	TRBJ2-1
CASSAGVGEDEQYF	TGTGCCAGCTCAGCAGGGGTGGGAGAGGACGAGCAGTACTTC	NA	NA	TRBV18	TRBJ2-7
CASSSRGIAGEQYF	TGTGCCAGCTCGTCCAGGGGTATCGCGGGGGAGCAGTACTTC	NA	NA	TRBV27	TRBJ2-7
CASSSGQQGEQYF	TGTGCCAGCAGCTCCGGACAGCAAGGAGAGCAGTACTTC	NA	NA	TRBV7-9	TRBJ2-7
CASSNVGALQPQHF	TGTGCCAGTAGTAATGTAGGGGCGCTTCAGCCCCAGCATTTT	NA	NA	TRBV19	TRBJ1-5
CASLAGGSYNEQFF	TGTGCCAGCCTTGCAGGGGGCTCCTACAATGAGCAGTTCTTC	NA	TRBD1	TRBV19	TRBJ2-1
CASSPRTGSSYEQYF	TGTGCCAGCAGCCCACGGACAGGTAGCTCCTACGAGCAGTACTTC	NA	TRBD1	TRBV7-2	TRBJ2-7